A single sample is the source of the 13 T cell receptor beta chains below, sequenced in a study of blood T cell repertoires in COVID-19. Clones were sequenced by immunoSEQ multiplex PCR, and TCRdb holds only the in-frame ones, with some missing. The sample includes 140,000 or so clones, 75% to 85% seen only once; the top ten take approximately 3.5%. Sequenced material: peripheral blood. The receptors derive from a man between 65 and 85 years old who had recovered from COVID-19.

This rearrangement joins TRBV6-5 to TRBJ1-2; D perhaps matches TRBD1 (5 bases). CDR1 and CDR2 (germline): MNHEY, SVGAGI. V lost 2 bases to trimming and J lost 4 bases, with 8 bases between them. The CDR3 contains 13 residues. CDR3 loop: CASSYDSSYGYTF. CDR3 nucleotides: TGTGCCAGCAGTTACGACAGCTCCTATGGCTACACCTTC.

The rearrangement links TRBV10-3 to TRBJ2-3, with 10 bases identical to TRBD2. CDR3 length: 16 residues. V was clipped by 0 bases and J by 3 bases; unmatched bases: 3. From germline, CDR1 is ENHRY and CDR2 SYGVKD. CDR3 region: CAISESAGGPTDTQYF. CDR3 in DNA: TGTGCCATCAGTGAGTCAGCGGGAGGGCCAACAGATACGCAGTATTTT.

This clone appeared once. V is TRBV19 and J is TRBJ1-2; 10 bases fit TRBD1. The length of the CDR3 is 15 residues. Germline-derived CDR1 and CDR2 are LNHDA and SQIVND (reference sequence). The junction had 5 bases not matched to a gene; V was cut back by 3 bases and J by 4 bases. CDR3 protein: CASSMGQGSAYGYTF. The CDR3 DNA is TGTGCCAGTAGTATGGGACAGGGGAGCGCCTATGGCTACACCTTC.

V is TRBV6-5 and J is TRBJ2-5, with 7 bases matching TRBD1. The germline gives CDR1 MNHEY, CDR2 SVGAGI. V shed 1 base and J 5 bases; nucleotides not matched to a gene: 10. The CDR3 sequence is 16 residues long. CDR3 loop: CASSYFLDRVTETQYF. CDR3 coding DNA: TGTGCCAGCAGTTACTTCCTCGACAGGGTGACGGAGACCCAGTACTTC.

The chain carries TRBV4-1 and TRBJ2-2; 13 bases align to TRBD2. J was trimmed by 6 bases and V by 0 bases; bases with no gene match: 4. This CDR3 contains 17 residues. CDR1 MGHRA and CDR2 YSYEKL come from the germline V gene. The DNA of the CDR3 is TGCGCCAGCAGCCAAGAAACTAGCGGGAGGGCGGCCGGGGAGCTGTTTTTT. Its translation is CASSQETSGRAAGELFF.

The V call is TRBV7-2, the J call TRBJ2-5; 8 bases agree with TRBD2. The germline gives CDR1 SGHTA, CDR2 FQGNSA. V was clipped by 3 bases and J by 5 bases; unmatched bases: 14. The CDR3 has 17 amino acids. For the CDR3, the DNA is TGTGCCAGCAGCTTTTTCCCCGGGAGGGCCAAGGGGGAGACCCAGTACTTC. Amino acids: CASSFFPGRAKGETQYF.

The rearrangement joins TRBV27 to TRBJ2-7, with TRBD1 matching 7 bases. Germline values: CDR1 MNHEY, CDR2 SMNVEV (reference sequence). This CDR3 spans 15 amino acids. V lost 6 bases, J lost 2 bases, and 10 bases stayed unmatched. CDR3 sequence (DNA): TGTGCCAGCAGCCGTGGGACAGTTGTACCCTACGAGCAGTACTTC. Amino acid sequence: CASSRGTVVPYEQYF.

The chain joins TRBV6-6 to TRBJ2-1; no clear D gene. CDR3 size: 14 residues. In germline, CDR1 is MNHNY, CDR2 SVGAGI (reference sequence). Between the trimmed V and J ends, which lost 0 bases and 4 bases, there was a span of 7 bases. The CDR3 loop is CASSYSGEYNEQFF. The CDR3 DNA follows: TGTGCCAGCAGTTACTCCGGAGAGTACAATGAGCAGTTCTTC.

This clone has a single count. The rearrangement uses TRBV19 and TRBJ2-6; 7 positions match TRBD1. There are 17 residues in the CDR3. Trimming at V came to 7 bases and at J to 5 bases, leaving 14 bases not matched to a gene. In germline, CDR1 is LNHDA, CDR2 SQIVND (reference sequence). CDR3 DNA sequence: TGTGCCAGTACAGGGTACAGGGGCCTCGGTAGGGCCAACGTCCTGACTTTC. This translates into CASTGYRGLGRANVLTF. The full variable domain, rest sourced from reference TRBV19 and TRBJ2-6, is DGGITQSPKYLFRKEGQNVTLSCEQNLNHDAMYWYRQDPGQGLRLIYYSQIVNDFQKGDIAEGYSVSREKKESFPLTVTSAQKNPTAFYLCASTGYRGLGRANVLTFGAGSRLTVL.

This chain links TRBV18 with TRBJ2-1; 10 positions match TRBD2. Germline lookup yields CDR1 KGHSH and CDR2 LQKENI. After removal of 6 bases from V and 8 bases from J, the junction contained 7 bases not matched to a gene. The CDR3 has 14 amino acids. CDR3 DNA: TGTGCCAGCTCCGCGGCTAGCGGGAGAGATGAGCAGTTCTTC. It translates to CASSAASGRDEQFF.

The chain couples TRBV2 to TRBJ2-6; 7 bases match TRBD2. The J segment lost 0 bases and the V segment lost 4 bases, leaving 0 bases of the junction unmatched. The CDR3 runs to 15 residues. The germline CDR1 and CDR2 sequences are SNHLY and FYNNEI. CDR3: CASSAGGSGANVLTF. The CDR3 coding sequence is TGTGCCAGCAGTGCGGGGGGCTCTGGGGCCAACGTCCTGACTTTC.

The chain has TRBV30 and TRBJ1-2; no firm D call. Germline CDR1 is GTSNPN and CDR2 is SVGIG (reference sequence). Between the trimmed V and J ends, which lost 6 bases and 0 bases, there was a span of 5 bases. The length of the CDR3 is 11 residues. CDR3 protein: CACTPNYGYTF. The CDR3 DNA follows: TGTGCCTGTACACCTAACTATGGCTACACCTTC.

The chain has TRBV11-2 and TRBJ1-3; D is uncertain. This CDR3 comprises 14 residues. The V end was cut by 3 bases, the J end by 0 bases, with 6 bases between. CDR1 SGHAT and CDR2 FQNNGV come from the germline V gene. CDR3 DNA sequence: TGTGCCAGCAGCTTGAGGAGCTCTGGAAACACCATATATTTT. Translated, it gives CASSLRSSGNTIYF.